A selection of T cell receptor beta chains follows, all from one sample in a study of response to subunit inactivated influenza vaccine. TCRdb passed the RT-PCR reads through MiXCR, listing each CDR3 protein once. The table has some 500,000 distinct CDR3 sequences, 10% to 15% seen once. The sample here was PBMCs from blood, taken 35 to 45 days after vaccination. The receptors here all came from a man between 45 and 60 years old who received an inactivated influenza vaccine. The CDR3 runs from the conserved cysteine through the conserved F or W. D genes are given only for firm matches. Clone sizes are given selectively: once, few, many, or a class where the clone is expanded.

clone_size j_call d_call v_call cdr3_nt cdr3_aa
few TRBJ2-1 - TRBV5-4 TGTGCCAGCAGGTTTATAGGTCACGATGAGCAGTTCTTC CASRFIGHDEQFF
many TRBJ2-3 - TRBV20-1 TGCAGTGCTAGTCCTATCGGGCCCCACTCTAGCACAGATACGCAGTATTTT CSASPIGPHSSTDTQYF
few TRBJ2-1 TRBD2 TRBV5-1 TGCGCCAGCCGCGAGGCTAGCGGGGGAAAGTGGGAGCAGTTCTTC CASREASGGKWEQFF
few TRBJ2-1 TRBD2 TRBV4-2 TGTGCCAGCAGCCAAGATATCCTAGCGGGCAATGAGCAGTTCTTC CASSQDILAGNEQFF
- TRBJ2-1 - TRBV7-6 TGTGCCAGCTCAAAAAGGGGGGCCAACGGGGAGCAGTTCTTC CASSKRGANGEQFF
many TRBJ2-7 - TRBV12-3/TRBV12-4 TGTGCCAGCAGTTCCCCCGGCTACGAGCAGTACTTC CASSSPGYEQYF
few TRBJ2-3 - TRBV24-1 TGTGCCACCAGTGATTCATACCGGGTGGAGGGCACAGATACGCAGTATTTT CATSDSYRVEGTDTQYF
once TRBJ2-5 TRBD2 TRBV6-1 TGTGCCAGCAGTCCCTGGACTAGGTCACAAGAGACCCAGTACTTC CASSPWTRSQETQYF
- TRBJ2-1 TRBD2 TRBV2 TGTGCCAGCAGTGAGTTGTGGACTAGCGGATATGAGCAGTTCTTC CASSELWTSGYEQFF
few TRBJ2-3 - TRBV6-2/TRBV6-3 TGTGCCAGCAATCACTGGGGCACAGATACGCAGTATTTT CASNHWGTDTQYF
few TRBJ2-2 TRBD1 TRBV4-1 TGCGCCAGCAGCCAAGGGACAGGGACCGGGGAGCTGTTTTTT CASSQGTGTGELFF
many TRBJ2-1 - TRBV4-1 TGCGCCAGCAGCCTTCAGGGGTATTTGGTCGATGAGCAGTTCTTC CASSLQGYLVDEQFF
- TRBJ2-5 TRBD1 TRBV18 TGTGCCAGCTCACCTACCCGACAGGGGGGGAGCCGGACCCAGTACTTC CASSPTRQGGSRTQYF
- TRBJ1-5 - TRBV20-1 TGCAGTGCAGGATCGGCCCTAGGGAGCAATCAGCCCCAGCATTTT CSAGSALGSNQPQHF
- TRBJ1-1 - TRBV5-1 TGCGCCAGCAGCGTGGACCCAAGGGGGACACTGAACACTGAAGCTTTCTTT CASSVDPRGTLNTEAFF
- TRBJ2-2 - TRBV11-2 TGTGCCAGCAGCTTAGTTTGGCAGGGGGGCACCGGGGAGCTGTTTTTT CASSLVWQGGTGELFF
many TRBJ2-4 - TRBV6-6 TGTGCCAGCATCAACCCCCGGGGGAACATTCAGTACTTC CASINPRGNIQYF
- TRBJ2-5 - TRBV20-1 TGCAGGGCCCCTCTACCAGGGGCCATGGAGACCCAGTACTTC CRAPLPGAMETQYF
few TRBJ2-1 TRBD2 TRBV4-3 TGCGCCAGCAGCCAAGATGGGCTAGCGGGAGTGTTAGGGCGGCAATATGAGCAGTTCTTC CASSQDGLAGVLGRQYEQFF
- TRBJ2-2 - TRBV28 TGTGCCAGCAGTTTAGGGATATTGGTCACCGGGGAGCTGTTTTTT CASSLGILVTGELFF
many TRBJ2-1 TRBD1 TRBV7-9 TGTGCCAGCAGCTTAGGACAGGGGGCGCCAAATGAGCAGTTCTTC CASSLGQGAPNEQFF
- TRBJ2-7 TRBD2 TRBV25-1 TGTGCCAGCAGTGGGGGGGGGGTCACGCCTCAGCAGTACTTC CASSGGGVTPQQYF
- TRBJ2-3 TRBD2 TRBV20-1 TGCAGTGCTCTCTGGGGGGGGGAAGATACGCAGTATTTT CSALWGGEDTQYF
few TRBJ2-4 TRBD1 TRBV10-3 TGTGCCATCAGTTTACAGGGGGACATTCAGTACTTC CAISLQGDIQYF
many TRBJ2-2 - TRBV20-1 TGCAGTGCTAGAAAGCGGCCCGCCGGGGAGCTGTTTTTT CSARKRPAGELFF
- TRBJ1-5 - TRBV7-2 TGTGCCAGCAGCTTGGGGATCATTGGCCAGCCCCAGCATTTT CASSLGIIGQPQHF
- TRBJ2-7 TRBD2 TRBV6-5 TGTGCCAGCAGTACCCGGACTAGCGGGAAGCGGGACGAGCAGTACTTC CASSTRTSGKRDEQYF
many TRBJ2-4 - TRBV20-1 TGCAGTGCTATGACAGGGGAGGGAAACATTCAGTACTTC CSAMTGEGNIQYF
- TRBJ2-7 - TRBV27 TGTGCCAGCAGTTTGGGAGGGACACGGGCTTCCTACGAGCAGTACTTC CASSLGGTRASYEQYF
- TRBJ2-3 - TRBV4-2 TGTGCCAGCAGCGGGATCCCAGATACGCAGTATTTT CASSGIPDTQYF
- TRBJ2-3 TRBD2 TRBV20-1 TGCAGTGCACCTCCGGGACTAGCGGGGGTGGATACGCAGTATTTT CSAPPGLAGVDTQYF
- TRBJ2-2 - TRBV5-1 TGCCCCAGCAGCCCGGGGGCAGCGAGGAACACCGGGGAGCTGTTTTTT CPSSPGAARNTGELFF
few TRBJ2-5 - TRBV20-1 TGCAGTGCTAGCCGCGGGATGAGAGAGACCCAGTACTTC CSASRGMRETQYF
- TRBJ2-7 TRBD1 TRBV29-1 TGCAGCGTTGAGGGGACCGGGACAGGGGCCGACGAGCAGTACTTC CSVEGTGTGADEQYF
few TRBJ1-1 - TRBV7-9 TGTGCCAGCAGCTCGAAGGGGGGGAACACTGAAGCTTTCTTT CASSSKGGNTEAFF
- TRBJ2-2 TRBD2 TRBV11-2 TGTGCCAGCAGCTTAGCCAGCGGGGGTTTTGGAACCGGGGAGCTGTTTTTT CASSLASGGFGTGELFF
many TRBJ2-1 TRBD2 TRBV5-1 TGCGCCAGCAGCTCCGGGACTAGCGGGAGGGGGTTTATGAATGAGCAGTTCTTC CASSSGTSGRGFMNEQFF
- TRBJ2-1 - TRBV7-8 TGTGCCAGCAGTCAATGGAGTGAGCAGTTCTTC CASSQWSEQFF
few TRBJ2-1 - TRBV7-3 TGTGCCAGCAGCCACGGGTCTAGGGGCAATGAGCAGTTCTTC CASSHGSRGNEQFF
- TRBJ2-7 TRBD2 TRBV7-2 TGTGCCAGCACACCCGGCGGGGGAGATGCCTACGAGCAGTACTTC CASTPGGGDAYEQYF
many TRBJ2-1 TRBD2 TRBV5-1 TGCGCCAGCAGCATTGTTAGCGGGAGGGCTGGCCATGAGCAGTTCTTC CASSIVSGRAGHEQFF
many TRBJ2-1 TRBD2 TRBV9 TGTGCCAGCAGCCGCGGGACTAGCGGGAACGGTGAGCAGTTCTTC CASSRGTSGNGEQFF
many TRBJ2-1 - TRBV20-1 TGCAGTGCTAGTCGAGCAGGAAGGGAGCAGTTCTTC CSASRAGREQFF
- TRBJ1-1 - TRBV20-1 TGCAGTGCTAGAGATCACAGAGTGAACACTGAAGCTTTCTTT CSARDHRVNTEAFF
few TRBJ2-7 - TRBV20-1 TGCAGTGCCCCTGCCAGGGGCGGCTACGAGCAGTACTTC CSAPARGGYEQYF
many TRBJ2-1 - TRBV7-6 TGTGCCAGCAGCTTATCCGTCTACAATGAGCAGTTCTTC CASSLSVYNEQFF
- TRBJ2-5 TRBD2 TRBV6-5 TGTGCCAGCAGTTTCTTTAGCGGGAGGGCCGAGACCCAGTACTTC CASSFFSGRAETQYF
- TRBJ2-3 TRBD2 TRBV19 TGTGCCAGTAGCCCGGGACTAGCGGTCCCAGATACGCAGTATTTT CASSPGLAVPDTQYF
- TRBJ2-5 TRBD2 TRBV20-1 TGCAGTGCTGGTCTTGGCGGGGGGGCCGTCGAGACCCAGTACTTC CSAGLGGGAVETQYF